These T cell receptor beta chains were read from a single sample in a study of blood T cell repertoires in COVID-19. This table comes from immunoSEQ multiplex PCR, and its TCRdb copy is limited to in-frame clones, with some not included. Of 55,000 to 65,000 clones in the sample, around 87% were seen once. The specimen was peripheral blood. The source is a man aged 55 to 69 with active or convalescent COVID-19. The CDR3 runs from the conserved cysteine through the conserved F or W. Fields, in order: J gene, clone size, D gene, V gene, CDR3 DNA, CDR3 protein. The D gene is left open where the match is weak. A row's size may be missing; if present it is once, few, many or a size class.

TRBJ2-1 | NA | NA | TRBV6-6 | TGTGCCAGCACCCAGCGGTTTAGCTCCTACAATGAGCAGTTCTTC | CASTQRFSSYNEQFF
TRBJ1-6 | once | NA | TRBV5-6 | TGTGCCAGCAGCTTCCTCCAGGAATATAATTCACCCCTCCACTTT | CASSFLQEYNSPLHF
TRBJ1-3 | NA | TRBD1 | TRBV4-1 | TGCGCCAGCAGCCGTACAGGGGTGGCCACTGGAAACACCATATATTTT | CASSRTGVATGNTIYF
TRBJ2-1 | NA | TRBD2 | TRBV15 | TGTGCCACCAGCAGAGGACTAGCGGGGTCCTACAATGAGCAGTTCTTC | CATSRGLAGSYNEQFF
TRBJ2-1 | NA | NA | TRBV11-3 | TGTGCCAGCAGCTATAGAAGCGGTGAGCAGTTCTTC | CASSYRSGEQFF
TRBJ2-2 | NA | TRBD2 | TRBV27 | TGTGCCAGTTCAAAAGGACTAGCGGGGGCCGGGGAGCTGTTTTTT | CASSKGLAGAGELFF
TRBJ2-7 | NA | TRBD1 | TRBV19 | TGTGCCAGTAGTGCGGGACAGGCAAGCTCCTACGAGCAGTACTTC | CASSAGQASSYEQYF
TRBJ1-5 | NA | TRBD1 | TRBV18 | TGTGCCAGCTCACGGACAGGGAATAGCAATCAGCCCCAGCATTTT | CASSRTGNSNQPQHF
TRBJ1-2 | NA | NA | TRBV3-1/TRBV3-2 | TGTGCCAGCAGCCCACAGAACAGGGAGTATGGCTACACCTTC | CASSPQNREYGYTF
TRBJ2-5 | NA | TRBD2 | TRBV5-1 | TGCGCCAGCAGCTTGGTGTCGAGCGGGGCACTACAAGAGACCCAGTACTTC | CASSLVSSGALQETQYF
TRBJ1-2 | NA | TRBD1 | TRBV19 | TGTGCCAGTAGATCCTATTTTTCGACAGGGGGCTATGGCTACACCTTC | CASRSYFSTGGYGYTF
TRBJ2-2 | NA | TRBD1 | TRBV12-5 | TGTGCTGGGACGGACAGGGGAGCCGGGGAGCTGTTTTTT | CAGTDRGAGELFF
TRBJ2-3 | NA | TRBD1 | TRBV7-6 | TGTGCCAGCAGCCCAGACAGGGGGTCTTCAGATACGCAGTATTTT | CASSPDRGSSDTQYF
TRBJ1-1 | NA | NA | TRBV5-1 | TGCGCCAGCAGCTTACAGGCGAACACTGAAGCTTTCTTT | CASSLQANTEAFF
TRBJ1-2 | NA | NA | TRBV11-2 | TGTGCCAGCAGCTTAACGGGTACCACCGGGGGCTACACCTTC | CASSLTGTTGGYTF
TRBJ2-1 | NA | NA | TRBV15 | TGTGCCACCAGCAGAGGACTAGACTACAATGAGCAGTTCTTC | CATSRGLDYNEQFF
TRBJ1-2 | NA | NA | TRBV5-5 | TGTGCCAGCAGCTTGGACGGCGGAGTCGGGGGCTACACCTTC | CASSLDGGVGGYTF
TRBJ1-6 | NA | NA | TRBV7-2 | TGTGCCAGCAGCTTAGGGCAGGGTATTGGTTCACCCCTCCACTTT | CASSLGQGIGSPLHF
TRBJ1-6 | once | TRBD1 | TRBV2 | TGTGCCAGCAGCGCCTCCGGGACAGGCTCTAATTCACCCCTCCACTTT | CASSASGTGSNSPLHF
TRBJ1-3 | NA | TRBD1 | TRBV7-2 | TGTGCCAGCAGCCTCAGGGGGATCCCTGGAAACACCATATATTTT | CASSLRGIPGNTIYF
TRBJ1-1 | NA | NA | TRBV18 | TGTGCCAGCTCACCACCCTCTACTGAAGCTTTCTTT | CASSPPSTEAFF
TRBJ1-1 | NA | NA | TRBV4-1 | TGCGCCAGCAGCCTACGTACCGGAGGGCCCTATGAAGCTTTCTTT | CASSLRTGGPYEAFF
TRBJ1-6 | NA | TRBD1 | TRBV30 | TGTGCCTGGAGTGGGACAGGCTATTCACCCCTCCACTTT | CAWSGTGYSPLHF
TRBJ1-3 | NA | TRBD1 | TRBV6-6 | TGTGCCAGCAGCTCGCCCGGGACAGGGTTTGGAAACACCATATATTTT | CASSSPGTGFGNTIYF
TRBJ1-4 | NA | NA | TRBV7-6 | TGTGCCAGCAGCCCGAGGGTCCAGGCAACTAATGAAAAACTGTTTTTT | CASSPRVQATNEKLFF
TRBJ1-2 | once | NA | TRBV29-1 | TGCAGCGTTGGGGGAGTCTTTTATGGCTACACCTTC | CSVGGVFYGYTF
TRBJ1-3 | NA | TRBD1 | TRBV18 | TGTGCCAGCTCACCGGGACAGCTAAGACCTAGCTCTGGAAACACCATATATTTT | CASSPGQLRPSSGNTIYF
TRBJ1-6 | NA | NA | TRBV4-1 | TGCGCCAGCAGCCAAGAAACGTCCCTGCGGGCAAAGGATAATTCACCCCTCCACTTT | CASSQETSLRAKDNSPLHF
TRBJ1-4 | once | TRBD1 | TRBV4-3 | TGCGCCAGCAGCCAAACCGGGGGACAGAAGGTGTTTTTT | CASSQTGGQKVFF
TRBJ2-4 | NA | NA | TRBV7-3 | TGTGCCAGCAGCTTAGTAGCAGGTGGCAGGGAAAGGGACATTCAGTACTTC | CASSLVAGGRERDIQYF
TRBJ2-1 | NA | TRBD2 | TRBV4-1 | TGCGCCAGCAGCCACCTCGGACTAGCGGGGTCTAAAAACGGGCACAATGAGCAGTTCTTC | CASSHLGLAGSKNGHNEQFF
TRBJ2-7 | once | TRBD2 | TRBV7-9 | TGTGCCAGCAGCTCAAGAGCGGGAGGTAACCACGAGCAGTACTTC | CASSSRAGGNHEQYF
TRBJ2-1 | NA | TRBD1 | TRBV6-5 | TGTGCCAGCAGATCCGGACAGGGGTCCTACAATGAGCAGTTCTTC | CASRSGQGSYNEQFF
TRBJ2-2 | once | TRBD1 | TRBV19 | TGTGCCAGTAGCCCAACAGGGGGCTCAGACACCGGGGAGCTGTTTTTT | CASSPTGGSDTGELFF
TRBJ1-1 | NA | NA | TRBV9 | TGTGCCAGCAGCGTAGCGGACACTGAAGCTTTCTTT | CASSVADTEAFF
TRBJ2-6 | NA | NA | TRBV19 | TGTGCCGCAGCAACAGTGAGCTCTGGGGCCAACGTCCTGACTTTC | CAAATVSSGANVLTF
TRBJ1-5 | NA | NA | TRBV6-2/TRBV6-3 | TGTGCCAGCAGTTACCCCGGTCATAGCAATCAGCCCCAGCATTTT | CASSYPGHSNQPQHF
TRBJ2-7 | NA | NA | TRBV6-5 | TGTGCCAGCAGGGGGGGTGAAATCCCCACCTACGAGCAGTACTTC | CASRGGEIPTYEQYF
TRBJ2-1 | NA | TRBD2 | TRBV7-2 | TGTGCCAGCAGCCACCCCGCTAGCGGGGGATCCTACAATGAGCAGTTCTTC | CASSHPASGGSYNEQFF
TRBJ2-7 | NA | NA | TRBV5-1 | TGCGCCAGCAGCTCCTTCTCCTACGAGCAGTACTTC | CASSSFSYEQYF
TRBJ1-2 | NA | TRBD1 | TRBV18 | TGTGCCAGCTCACCAACAGGGGGCAACTCTAACTATGGCTACACCTTC | CASSPTGGNSNYGYTF
TRBJ2-7 | few | NA | TRBV9 | TGTGCCAGCAGCGTCGGACTTGGAACCTACGAGCAGTACTTC | CASSVGLGTYEQYF
TRBJ2-7 | NA | TRBD2 | TRBV3-1/TRBV3-2 | TGTGCCAGCAGCCAATCTGGCGGGAGGGTCTCCTACGAGCAGTACTTC | CASSQSGGRVSYEQYF
TRBJ2-7 | NA | NA | TRBV6-5 | TGTGCCAGCAGCCTGACAGAGTCCTACGAGCAGTACTTC | CASSLTESYEQYF
TRBJ1-1 | NA | NA | TRBV6-1 | TGTGCCAGCAGTGAAGCGCTTAACAATCTTAAAGCTTTCTTT | CASSEALNNLKAFF
TRBJ2-7 | NA | NA | TRBV7-8 | TGTGCCAGCAGCTTAAGCGGGTCCGAGCAGTACTTC | CASSLSGSEQYF
TRBJ2-1 | NA | TRBD2 | TRBV4-3 | TGCGCCAGCAGCCAAGAGAGATTTACTAGCGGGAGCTCCTACAATGAGCAGTTCTTC | CASSQERFTSGSSYNEQFF
TRBJ2-3 | NA | TRBD1 | TRBV3-1/TRBV3-2 | TGTGCCAGCAGCCACCGGGACAGGGGGCGAACAGATACGCAGTATTTT | CASSHRDRGRTDTQYF
TRBJ1-5 | NA | NA | TRBV6-4 | TGTGCCAGCAGACTCGACATTTATAGCAATCAGCCCCAGCATTTT | CASRLDIYSNQPQHF
TRBJ2-3 | NA | TRBD2 | TRBV19 | TGTGCCAGTAGTCCCAGCGGGAGGGCCGTCATAACAGATACGCAGTATTTT | CASSPSGRAVITDTQYF
TRBJ1-5 | few | NA | TRBV2 | TGTGCCAGCAGGGCTCGGGAGGCCTATAGCAATCAGCCCCAGCATTTT | CASRAREAYSNQPQHF